Presented here are 2 T cell receptor beta chains from one specimen sequenced in a study of blood T cell repertoires in COVID-19. Using immunoSEQ multiplex PCR, the repertoire was profiled, and TCRdb retains in-frame clones only, with some absent. This sample has about 190,000 clones; approximately 77% occur once, and the top ten carry over 9.5%. Sequenced material: peripheral blood. The receptors originated from an elderly woman with active or convalescent COVID-19.

The gene calls are TRBV18 and TRBJ1-4, with D tentatively TRBD1 (6 bases). The germline CDR1 and CDR2 sequences are KGHSH and LQKENI. The V end was cut by 2 bases, the J end by 13 bases, with 17 bases between. This CDR3 region has 14 residues. The CDR3 region is CASSPFSQGGGLFF. For the CDR3, the DNA is TGTGCCAGCTCACCATTTTCTCAGGGAGGGGGACTGTTTTTT.

This rearrangement joins TRBV29-1 to TRBJ2-6; possible D gene TRBD2, 5 bases. V lost 5 bases and J 0 bases, leaving 14 bases between the germline ends. The CDR3 runs to 16 residues. Germline values: CDR1 SQVTM, CDR2 ANQGSEA. The CDR3 region has the DNA TGCAGCGTTAGACTACGGTTTACCTCTGGGGCCAACGTCCTGACTTTC. As protein: CSVRLRFTSGANVLTF. Variable domain in full (rest from reference TRBV29-1 and TRBJ2-6): SAVISQKPSRDICQRGTSLTIQCQVDSQVTMMFWYRQQPGQSLTLIATANQGSEATYESGFVIDKFPISRPNLTFSTLTVSNMSPEDSSIYLCSVRLRFTSGANVLTFGAGSRLTVL.